The rows below give T cell receptor beta chains drawn from one sample of a study of T cells after somatic rescue of genetic block. Sequenced by immunoSEQ multiplex PCR; TCRdb stores in-frame clones only, minus some. The sample has approximately 88,000 clones, 90% seen once. Material for sequencing was peripheral blood mononuclear cells (PBMCs). The receptors come from a young woman. Each CDR3 is given with its conserved first and last residue. D genes are given only for firm matches. Size is stated for part of the rows, as once, few or many counts, or as a class when the clone is expanded.

d_gene: .; abundance: once; j_gene: TRBJ1-5; v_gene: TRBV6-1; CDR3nt: TGTGCCAGCAGTGAACCCCCAGCAAATCAGCCCCAGCATTTT; CDR3aa: CASSEPPANQPQHF
d_gene: TRBD1; abundance: once; j_gene: TRBJ2-1; v_gene: TRBV5-1; CDR3nt: TGCGCCAGCGGGCAGGGGGTCAATGAGCAGTTCTTC; CDR3aa: CASGQGVNEQFF
d_gene: TRBD2; abundance: .; j_gene: TRBJ2-7; v_gene: TRBV7-6; CDR3nt: TGTGCCAGCAGCTTAGCCCGGGGGGACGAGCAGTACTTC; CDR3aa: CASSLARGDEQYF
d_gene: TRBD1; abundance: .; j_gene: TRBJ2-7; v_gene: TRBV4-2; CDR3nt: TGTGCCAGCAGCCCCCCGGGACAGGGTACCGTGCAGTACTTC; CDR3aa: CASSPPGQGTVQYF
d_gene: .; abundance: .; j_gene: TRBJ1-5; v_gene: TRBV28; CDR3nt: TGTGCCAGCAGTCCCCACCAAGGCAGGGGTTTGGGGCAGCCCCAGCATTTT; CDR3aa: CASSPHQGRGLGQPQHF
d_gene: .; abundance: .; j_gene: TRBJ1-2; v_gene: TRBV6-1; CDR3nt: TGTGCCAGCAGTGCCTGGGAGATTACTAACTATGGCTACACCTTC; CDR3aa: CASSAWEITNYGYTF
d_gene: TRBD2; abundance: .; j_gene: TRBJ2-3; v_gene: TRBV5-1; CDR3nt: TGCGCCAGCAGCCCCCGGCGAGCGGGGCTCACAGATACGCAGTATTTT; CDR3aa: CASSPRRAGLTDTQYF
d_gene: TRBD1; abundance: .; j_gene: TRBJ1-4; v_gene: TRBV6-1; CDR3nt: TGTGCCAGCAGGGAGGACAGGGGGAGGGAAAAACTGTTTTTT; CDR3aa: CASREDRGREKLFF
d_gene: .; abundance: .; j_gene: TRBJ2-7; v_gene: TRBV5-1; CDR3nt: TGCGCCAGCAGCTTGACGCCTTACGAGCAGTACTTC; CDR3aa: CASSLTPYEQYF
d_gene: .; abundance: once; j_gene: TRBJ1-1; v_gene: TRBV7-9; CDR3nt: TGTGCCAGCAGCTTAGCGCGGGGAGAAGCTTTCTTT; CDR3aa: CASSLARGEAFF
d_gene: .; abundance: once; j_gene: TRBJ2-7; v_gene: TRBV9; CDR3nt: TGTGCCAGCAGCTTCGAACCAGGAGGGGGACAGCACACATACGAGCAGTACTTC; CDR3aa: CASSFEPGGGQHTYEQYF
d_gene: TRBD2; abundance: .; j_gene: TRBJ2-1; v_gene: TRBV29-1; CDR3nt: TGCAGCGTTGTTGTGCGGGAGTCCTACAATGAGCAGTTCTTC; CDR3aa: CSVVVRESYNEQFF
d_gene: .; abundance: .; j_gene: TRBJ2-7; v_gene: TRBV27; CDR3nt: TGTGCCAGCACAGGCGCAGGAGCTACCTACGAGCAGTACTTC; CDR3aa: CASTGAGATYEQYF
d_gene: .; abundance: .; j_gene: TRBJ1-4; v_gene: TRBV7-2; CDR3nt: TGTGCCAGCAGCTTAGTTGGCCAGCATAATGAAAAACTGTTTTTT; CDR3aa: CASSLVGQHNEKLFF
d_gene: .; abundance: .; j_gene: TRBJ2-1; v_gene: TRBV28; CDR3nt: TGTGCCAGCAGTTTCCCAGGGACGCAAAATGAGCAGTTCTTC; CDR3aa: CASSFPGTQNEQFF
d_gene: .; abundance: .; j_gene: TRBJ2-7; v_gene: TRBV11-3; CDR3nt: TGTGCCAGCGGCCTCGGGGACGAGCAGTACTTC; CDR3aa: CASGLGDEQYF
d_gene: .; abundance: .; j_gene: TRBJ1-4; v_gene: TRBV4-1; CDR3nt: TGCGCCAGCAGCGACCCCCCCCCGGGGCAGGAAAAACTGTTTTTT; CDR3aa: CASSDPPPGQEKLFF
d_gene: .; abundance: .; j_gene: TRBJ1-5; v_gene: TRBV5-1; CDR3nt: TGCGCCAGCGGGCCCGCCTTGGGTCAGCCCCAGCATTTT; CDR3aa: CASGPALGQPQHF
d_gene: .; abundance: .; j_gene: TRBJ1-1; v_gene: TRBV11-2; CDR3nt: TGTGCCAGCAGCTTAGATGAGGTGGCTGCTTTCTTT; CDR3aa: CASSLDEVAAFF
d_gene: TRBD1; abundance: .; j_gene: TRBJ2-1; v_gene: TRBV9; CDR3nt: TGTGCCAGCAGCGTTATAGGACAGGGGGCCGGCAATGAGCAGTTCTTC; CDR3aa: CASSVIGQGAGNEQFF
d_gene: .; abundance: .; j_gene: TRBJ1-4; v_gene: TRBV5-1; CDR3nt: TGCGCCAGCAGCTTGGAACAGGCAGCTAATGAAAAACTGTTTTTT; CDR3aa: CASSLEQAANEKLFF
d_gene: .; abundance: .; j_gene: TRBJ2-1; v_gene: TRBV10-3; CDR3nt: TGTGCCATCGGGAAGGGGTATGAGCAGTTCTTC; CDR3aa: CAIGKGYEQFF
d_gene: TRBD1; abundance: once; j_gene: TRBJ2-2; v_gene: TRBV28; CDR3nt: TGTGCCAGCAGTAGGCCAGGGGGCGCCGCCGGGGAGCTGTTTTTT; CDR3aa: CASSRPGGAAGELFF
d_gene: .; abundance: .; j_gene: TRBJ1-1; v_gene: TRBV30; CDR3nt: TGTGCCTGGAGCTCGGACAGAACTGAAGCTTTCTTT; CDR3aa: CAWSSDRTEAFF
d_gene: .; abundance: .; j_gene: TRBJ1-1; v_gene: TRBV6-5; CDR3nt: TGTGCCAGCAGCCCTTTCCCCTGGGTTAACACTGAAGCTTTCTTT; CDR3aa: CASSPFPWVNTEAFF
d_gene: .; abundance: .; j_gene: TRBJ1-2; v_gene: TRBV30; CDR3nt: TGTGCCTGGAGAGTTCGGGGGCTCTATGGCTACACCTTC; CDR3aa: CAWRVRGLYGYTF
d_gene: TRBD1; abundance: once; j_gene: TRBJ1-2; v_gene: TRBV28; CDR3nt: TGTGCCAGCAGGCTGGCCGACAGGGAAGGCTACACCTTC; CDR3aa: CASRLADREGYTF
d_gene: .; abundance: .; j_gene: TRBJ1-2; v_gene: TRBV19; CDR3nt: TGTGCCAGTAGTGTCGCCGGAGATACTTATGGCTACACCTTC; CDR3aa: CASSVAGDTYGYTF
d_gene: .; abundance: .; j_gene: TRBJ2-1; v_gene: TRBV19; CDR3nt: TGTGCCAGTAGTAGACCGGGCCAACTGACGCACAATGAGCAGTTCTTC; CDR3aa: CASSRPGQLTHNEQFF
d_gene: .; abundance: .; j_gene: TRBJ2-1; v_gene: TRBV2; CDR3nt: TGTGCCAGCAGTGAATACCGGCCTTTTACGCAGTTCTTC; CDR3aa: CASSEYRPFTQFF
d_gene: .; abundance: .; j_gene: TRBJ1-1; v_gene: TRBV28; CDR3nt: TGTGCCAGCAGCTCCCCCCCCGGCCCAGCTTTCTTT; CDR3aa: CASSSPPGPAFF
d_gene: .; abundance: few; j_gene: TRBJ2-1; v_gene: TRBV27; CDR3nt: TGTGCCAGCAGTCCCCAGCGGACCTACAATGAGCAGTTCTTC; CDR3aa: CASSPQRTYNEQFF
d_gene: .; abundance: .; j_gene: TRBJ2-7; v_gene: TRBV25-1; CDR3nt: TGTGCCAGCAGTGAGGGTTCGACTTTCCCTCCGGAGCAGTACTTC; CDR3aa: CASSEGSTFPPEQYF
d_gene: TRBD1; abundance: .; j_gene: TRBJ2-1; v_gene: TRBV28; CDR3nt: TGTGCCAGCAGTTTCGAGACAGGGGGCGGTGAGCAGTTCTTC; CDR3aa: CASSFETGGGEQFF
d_gene: .; abundance: .; j_gene: TRBJ2-4; v_gene: TRBV2; CDR3nt: TGTGCCAGCAGAGGATCAAGGACGCTAGCCAAAAACATTCAGTACTTC; CDR3aa: CASRGSRTLAKNIQYF
d_gene: TRBD2; abundance: .; j_gene: TRBJ2-7; v_gene: TRBV28; CDR3nt: TGTGCCAGCAGTAGAACCTGGACTAGGGAGACTAGCAGACACTACGAGCAGTACTTC; CDR3aa: CASSRTWTRETSRHYEQYF
d_gene: .; abundance: .; j_gene: TRBJ2-5; v_gene: TRBV13; CDR3nt: TGTGCCAGCAGCGCGGGGCAGGGGGAGACCCAGTACTTC; CDR3aa: CASSAGQGETQYF
d_gene: .; abundance: .; j_gene: TRBJ2-7; v_gene: TRBV6-1; CDR3nt: TGTGCCAGCAGTGCAGGGAGGGGGTCCTACGAGCAGTACTTC; CDR3aa: CASSAGRGSYEQYF
d_gene: .; abundance: .; j_gene: TRBJ2-3; v_gene: TRBV9; CDR3nt: TGTGCCAGCAGGGGGGATACGCAGTATTTT; CDR3aa: CASRGDTQYF
d_gene: TRBD2; abundance: .; j_gene: TRBJ2-3; v_gene: TRBV20-1; CDR3nt: TGCAGTGCTAGTAGCGGGGATACGCAGTATTTT; CDR3aa: CSASSGDTQYF
d_gene: TRBD2; abundance: .; j_gene: TRBJ2-1; v_gene: TRBV5-1; CDR3nt: TGCGCCAGCAGCTTTGTGCCGGGACTACCAGGACGCTTCAATGAGCAGTTCTTC; CDR3aa: CASSFVPGLPGRFNEQFF
d_gene: .; abundance: .; j_gene: TRBJ2-7; v_gene: TRBV27; CDR3nt: TGTGCCAGCAGTTTATCCGGGGCCCCGTACGAGCAGTACTTC; CDR3aa: CASSLSGAPYEQYF
d_gene: TRBD2; abundance: .; j_gene: TRBJ2-7; v_gene: TRBV28; CDR3nt: TGTGCCAGCAGTTTAAGGTTGCGCGGGAGTAGGTCGAGGTACTTC; CDR3aa: CASSLRLRGSRSRYF